This T cell receptor (beta chain) comes out of a study of graft-versus-host responses after intestinal transplantation. This CDR3 is built from 16 residues. V lost 3 bases to trimming and J lost 1 base, with 16 bases between them. Looked up from germline, CDR1 is MGHRA and CDR2 is YSYEKL. Broader study findings: In recipient marrow, GvH clones were found, and some appeared first in ileum or blood. Patients with graft-donor T cell macrochimerism had high graft-versus-host to host-versus-graft clonal ratios in allografts. Early after transplant, HvG clones declined as circulating GvH clones peaked.

Turning to this clone: Its antigen is unidentified.

Generated by immunoSEQ multiplex PCR, the TCRdb table keeps only in-frame clones and is missing some. The repertoire includes about 110,000 clones, 85% to 95% of them detected once, and approximately 0.49% sits in the top ten. The specimen was unstimulated CD8+ T cells sorted from spleen or lymph node cells, collected before intestinal transplant. The TCR comes from a human donor who received an intestinal transplant. The V call is TRBV4-1, the J call TRBJ2-7, with a weak D call TRBD2 (6 bases). The CDR3 DNA reads TGCGCCAGCAGCCATGTCAGCGGGTCCGCATCCTACGAGCAGTACTTC. It encodes CASSHVSGSASYEQYF.